This TCR beta chain was captured in a study of cytomegalovirus exposure and HLA in healthy donors. General study findings and limits: Many donors carried some public TCRs, although rarity characterized most TCR sequences.

Germline CDR1 SGHTA, CDR2 FQGNSA. V lost 5 bases and J 1 base, leaving 18 bases between the germline ends. The CDR3 loop spans 17 amino acids. Among the donors, all were healthy bone marrow donors. Donors sampled were nominally healthy, though unrecorded immune exposures were likely. This clone was observed once. What it binds is not known. The PCR employed 60 Vbeta primers together with 13 Jbeta primers. Assay used: immunoSEQ multiplex PCR; TCRdb lists only in-frame clones, some missing. The repertoire has approximately 130,000 clones, 70% to 85% of them found once; the top ten carry around 2.5%. Input material: PBMCs. The chain uses TRBV7-2 and TRBJ2-1, with TRBD1 as a possible D gene (6 bases). This receptor was obtained from a boy between 2 and 10 years old in good health and CMV-seronegative. The CDR3 sequence: CASSGGGQGTSYNEQFF. In DNA, the CDR3 is TGTGCCAGCAGCGGGGGCGGGCAGGGGACATCCTACAATGAGCAGTTCTTC.